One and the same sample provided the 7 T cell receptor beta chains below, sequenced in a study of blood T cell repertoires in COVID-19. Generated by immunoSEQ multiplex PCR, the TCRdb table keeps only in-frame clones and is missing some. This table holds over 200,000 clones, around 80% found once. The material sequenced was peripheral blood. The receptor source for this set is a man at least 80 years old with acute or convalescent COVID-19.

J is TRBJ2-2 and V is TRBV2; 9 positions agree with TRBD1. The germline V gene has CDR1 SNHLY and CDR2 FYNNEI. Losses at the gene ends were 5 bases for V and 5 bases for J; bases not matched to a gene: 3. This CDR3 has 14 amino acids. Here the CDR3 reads CASSLGQGTGELFF. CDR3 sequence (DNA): TGTGCCAGCAGTTTGGGACAGGGTACCGGGGAGCTGTTTTTT.

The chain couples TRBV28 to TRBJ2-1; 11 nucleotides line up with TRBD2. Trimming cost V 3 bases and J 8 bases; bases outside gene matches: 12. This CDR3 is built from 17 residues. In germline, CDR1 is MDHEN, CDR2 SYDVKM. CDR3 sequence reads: CASSLPRGSGGAYEQFF. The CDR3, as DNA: TGTGCCAGCAGTTTGCCCCGTGGTAGCGGGGGGGCTTATGAGCAGTTCTTC. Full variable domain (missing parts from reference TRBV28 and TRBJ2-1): DVKVTQSSRYLVKRTGEKVFLECVQDMDHENMFWYRQDPGLGLRLIYFSYDVKMKEKGDIPEGYSVSREKKERFSLILESASTNQTSMYLCASSLPRGSGGAYEQFFGPGTRLTVL.

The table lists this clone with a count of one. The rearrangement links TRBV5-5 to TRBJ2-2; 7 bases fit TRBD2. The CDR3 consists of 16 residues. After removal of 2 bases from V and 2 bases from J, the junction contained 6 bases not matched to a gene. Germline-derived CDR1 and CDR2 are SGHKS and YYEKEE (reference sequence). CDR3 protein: CASSFQGGFNTGELFF. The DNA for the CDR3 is TGTGCCAGCAGCTTTCAGGGAGGGTTCAACACCGGGGAGCTGTTTTTT.

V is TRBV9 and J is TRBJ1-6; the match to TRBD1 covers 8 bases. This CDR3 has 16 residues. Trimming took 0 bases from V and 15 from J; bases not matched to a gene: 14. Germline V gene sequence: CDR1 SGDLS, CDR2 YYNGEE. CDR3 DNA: TGTGCCAGCAGCGTAGCGGGACAGGACAACTACTCAGGCCTCCACTTT. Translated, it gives CASSVAGQDNYSGLHF.

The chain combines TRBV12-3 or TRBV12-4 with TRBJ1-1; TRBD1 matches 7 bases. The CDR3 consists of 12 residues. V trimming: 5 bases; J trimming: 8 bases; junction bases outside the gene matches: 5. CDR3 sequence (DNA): TGTGCCAGCAGTATTAACAGGGGCGAAGCTTTCTTT. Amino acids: CASSINRGEAFF.

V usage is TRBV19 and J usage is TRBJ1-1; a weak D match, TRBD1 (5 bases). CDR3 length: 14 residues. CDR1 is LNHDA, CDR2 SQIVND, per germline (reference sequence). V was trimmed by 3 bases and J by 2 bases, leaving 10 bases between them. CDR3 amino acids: CASSMNRPNTEAFF. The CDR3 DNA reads TGTGCCAGTAGTATGAACAGGCCAAACACTGAAGCTTTCTTT.

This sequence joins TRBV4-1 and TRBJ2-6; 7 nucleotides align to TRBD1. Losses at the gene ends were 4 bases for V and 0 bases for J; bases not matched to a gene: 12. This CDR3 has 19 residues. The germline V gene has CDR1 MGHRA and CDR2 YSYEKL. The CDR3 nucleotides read TGCGCCAGCAGCCCTACGTATGACAGGGTAGTCTCTGGGGCCAACGTCCTGACTTTC. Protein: CASSPTYDRVVSGANVLTF.